This passage covers 14 T cell receptor beta chains from one sample sequenced in a study of cytomegalovirus exposure and HLA in healthy donors. Some clones are missing from TCRdb's copy, which holds only in-frame ones; the method was immunoSEQ multiplex PCR. This table holds about 82,000 clones, 85% to 95% found once. What was sequenced was PBMCs. Every receptor here comes from a man between 18 and 35 years old in good health and CMV-seronegative.

V usage is TRBV4-3 and J usage is TRBJ2-7; 8 nucleotides match TRBD1. This CDR3 comprises 13 residues. With 4 bases clipped from V and 9 bases from J, the junction kept 8 bases outside the gene matches. Germline values: CDR1 LGHNA, CDR2 YSLEER. As DNA, the CDR3 is TGCGCCAGCAGCCCCGAACAGGGGGTCCGGCAGTACTTC. Residues: CASSPEQGVRQYF.

The rearrangement links TRBV5-1 to TRBJ2-7, with 8 nucleotides matching TRBD1. Per germline, CDR1 SGHRS and CDR2 YFSETQ. V shed 0 bases, J shed 3 bases, and the junction held 5 bases outside the gene matches. The CDR3 has 15 amino acids. The DNA for the CDR3 is TGCGCCAGCAGCTTGGGTGGACAGGGTAACTACGAGCAGTACTTC. Translation: CASSLGGQGNYEQYF.

This chain uses TRBV6-5 with TRBJ2-2; no firm D call. CDR1 MNHEY and CDR2 SVGAGI come from the germline V gene. V shed 0 bases and J shed 5 bases, with 7 bases lying between them. The CDR3 loop spans 14 amino acids. Written as DNA, the CDR3 is TGTGCCAGCAGTTACTCGGCCCCGACCGGGGAGCTGTTTTTT. Encoded protein: CASSYSAPTGELFF.

The rearrangement links TRBV7-2 to TRBJ1-1; D may be TRBD1 (5 bases). The CDR3 totals 14 residues. V was cut by 5 bases and J by 0 bases, with 10 bases left in between. The germline V gene encodes CDR1 SGHTA and CDR2 FQGNSA. CDR3 region: CASSTPTVNTEAFF. The CDR3 nucleotides are TGTGCCAGCAGCACCCCGACAGTGAACACTGAAGCTTTCTTT.

The chain employs TRBV6-6 and TRBJ2-3; TRBD2 agrees at 10 bases. The ends lost 6 bases at V and 1 base at J; junction bases unmatched: 4. CDR3 length equals 15 residues. CDR1 is MNHNY and CDR2 is SVGAGI in the germline V gene (reference sequence). CDR3 DNA sequence: TGTGCCAGCAGGTCAAGCGGGAGGGGCACAGATACGCAGTATTTT. Its protein product is CASRSSGRGTDTQYF.

The chain has TRBV5-1 and TRBJ2-7, with unresolved D. CDR3 length equals 14 residues. With 4 bases removed from V and 4 bases from J, the gap between germline ends came to 15 bases. The V gene's germline CDR1 is SGHRS and CDR2 YFSETQ. The CDR3 is CASSTSTFLYEQYF. The CDR3 nucleotides are TGCGCCAGCAGCACCTCGACATTCCTGTACGAGCAGTACTTC.

The chain joins TRBV7-8 to TRBJ1-2, with 9 bases aligning to TRBD1. The CDR3 has 16 residues. The V gene end was trimmed by 0 bases and the J gene end by 2 bases; junction bases not matched to a gene: 4. From germline, CDR1 is SGHVS and CDR2 FQNEAQ. The CDR3 DNA reads TGTGCCAGCAGCTTAGCCGGGACAGGGTCCAACTATGGCTACACCTTC. Amino acids: CASSLAGTGSNYGYTF.

The rearrangement joins TRBV5-1 to TRBJ2-5; the D gene is possibly TRBD2 (6 bases). The V and J ends lost 0 bases and 2 bases respectively, with 8 bases between them. This CDR3 region has 14 residues. Germline V gives CDR1 SGHRS, CDR2 YFSETQ. The CDR3: CASSLGGRQETQYF. CDR3 in DNA: TGCGCCAGCAGCTTGGGAGGGAGGCAAGAGACCCAGTACTTC.

V is TRBV18 and J is TRBJ2-5, with D possibly matching TRBD2 (6 bases). In germline, CDR1 is KGHSH, CDR2 LQKENI. This CDR3 spans 15 amino acids. With 8 bases removed from V and 1 base from J, the gap between germline ends came to 17 bases. DNA for the CDR3: TGTGCCAGCACGACCTCTGGGGGGACCCAAGAGACCCAGTACTTC. This translates into CASTTSGGTQETQYF. Full variable domain (outside the CDR3, taken from reference TRBV18 and TRBJ2-5): NAGVMQNPRHLVRRRGQEARLRCSPMKGHSHVYWYRQLPEEGLKFMVYLQKENIIDESGMPKERFSAEFPKEGPSILRIQQVVRGDSAAYFCASTTSGGTQETQYFGPGTRLLVL.

This chain joins TRBV13 and TRBJ1-2, with a tentative D call TRBD1 (5 bases). CDR1 is PRHDT and CDR2 is FYEKMQ in the germline V gene (reference sequence). The CDR3 sequence is 11 residues long. Trimming shortened V by 6 bases and J by 8 bases, and 10 bases separated the two germline ends. The CDR3 is CASRDIRGYTF. The CDR3 DNA is TGTGCCAGCAGGGACATCCGAGGCTACACCTTC.

V and J are TRBV4-2 and TRBJ2-6, with D unclear. V lost 0 bases, J lost 1 base, and 4 bases lay in between. CDR3 length: 15 amino acids. From germline, CDR1 is LGHNA and CDR2 YNFKEQ. The CDR3 region is CASSQESSGANVLTF. In DNA form, the CDR3 reads TGTGCCAGCAGCCAAGAATCATCTGGGGCCAACGTCCTGACTTTC.

The chain carries TRBV4-1 and TRBJ2-7; possible D gene TRBD1, 6 bases. Looked up from germline, CDR1 is MGHRA and CDR2 is YSYEKL. V was pared by 0 bases and J by 6 bases, with 9 bases between. CDR3 length: 13 amino acids. This CDR3 is CASSQDGGREQYF. Here the CDR3 DNA reads TGCGCCAGCAGCCAAGATGGGGGCCGCGAGCAGTACTTC.

The table lists this clone with a count of one. V gene TRBV6-5 combines with J gene TRBJ2-5, with D hard to call. Germline CDR1 and CDR2: MNHEY and SVGAGI. This CDR3 is built from 12 residues. V was shortened by 6 bases and J by 5 bases, with 10 bases between the two germline ends. This chain's CDR3 is CASSPSRETQYF. CDR3 DNA: TGTGCCAGCAGCCCGTCCCGGGAGACCCAGTACTTC.

The V gene is TRBV27, the J gene TRBJ2-6; 11 bases fit TRBD1. This CDR3 contains 18 residues. Germline assignment: CDR1 MNHEY and CDR2 SMNVEV (reference sequence). Trimming removed 3 bases from V and 1 base from J; junction bases left unmatched: 5. The CDR3 DNA follows: TGTGCCAGCAGTTTTGGGGACAGGGGGAATTCTGGGGCCAACGTCCTGACTTTC. Translation gives CASSFGDRGNSGANVLTF.